This T cell receptor (beta chain) emerged from a study of blood T cells in healthy people across ages. In regard to this clonotype: As yet, its antigen is unknown.

Study results and limitations: Nothing was known about donor CMV status, and this possibly confounded expanded clonotype changes. It was the long-lived donors that had more naive CD4+ cells and higher diversity than aged donors. The study regarded diversity estimates from one million T cells as underestimates.

The germline V gene has CDR1 SGHRS and CDR2 YFSETQ. The CDR3 is made up of 17 amino acids. The germline V and J ends were trimmed by 4 bases and 2 bases, with 22 bases remaining between them. A sample-barcoded 5' primer and a J-beta primer mix were used in a second PCR of about 7 to 12 cycles. TCRdb re-called the 5' RACE reads with MiXCR, one entry per CDR3 protein. Of more than 700,000 distinct CDR3 sequences listed, 40% to 65% are singletons. This clonotype was sampled from a man aged 80 or over in good health. The V gene is TRBV5-1, the J gene TRBJ2-7; perhaps TRBD1 as D (6 bases). Input material: blood. The CDR3 region is CASSREPRGVTTYEQYF. The CDR3 DNA reads TGCGCCAGCAGCCGAGAACCCAGGGGCGTTACAACCTACGAGCAGTACTTC.